This entry lists 18 T cell receptor beta chains sequenced from one sample in a study of CD8+ T cells in alopecia areata. Indicated treatment: oral pan-JAK inhibitor, 5-10 mg twice daily. Extraction and reverse transcription of RNA yielded cDNA as the sequencing template. Clones were read by immunoSEQ multiplex PCR, and TCRdb kept only the in-frame ones, dropping some. The sample carries tens of thousands of clones, 70% to 85% recorded once. The input for sequencing was CD8+ T cells sorted from blood, taken at approximately week 42, from a patient treated with tofacitinib. Receptors originate from a human donor with alopecia areata.

V is TRBV29-1 and J is TRBJ1-1; TRBD1 matches at 8 bases. V lost 5 bases, J lost 7 bases, and 6 bases stayed unmatched. This CDR3 has 12 amino acids. CDR1 SQVTM and CDR2 ANQGSEA come from the germline V gene. CDR3 sequence: CSVLSGGVEAFF. Written as DNA, the CDR3 is TGCAGCGTTTTGTCAGGGGGCGTTGAAGCTTTCTTT.

This clone was recorded a few times. J is TRBJ1-2 and V is TRBV21-1; the listed D gene, TRBD1, was not tested against the DNA. TRBV21-1 is assigned pseudogene status. CDR3 length: 14 amino acids. The chain's CDR3 is CASSKVRQGHGYTF. Here the CDR3 DNA reads TGTGCCAGCAGCAAAGTAAGACAGGGTCATGGCTACACCTTC.

This clone has a handful of counts. The rearrangement links TRBV29-1 to TRBJ1-1, with unresolved D. Germline V gene lookup returns CDR1 SQVTM and CDR2 ANQGSEA. Trimming removed 6 bases at V and 1 base at J, with 15 bases between. The CDR3 consists of 14 residues. CDR3 sequence reads: CSVCNWSGNTEAFF. CDR3 DNA: TGCAGCGTCTGCAACTGGTCGGGGAACACTGAAGCTTTCTTT.

V and J are TRBV25-1 and TRBJ1-1; 7 bases fit TRBD1. CDR3 length equals 13 residues. From germline, CDR1 is MGHDK and CDR2 SYGVNS. V trimming: 4 bases; J trimming: 8 bases; junction bases outside the gene matches: 7. The DNA of the CDR3 is TGTGCCAGCAGTGGGACAGGTCGGACCGAAGCTTTCTTT. Residues: CASSGTGRTEAFF.

The count of this clone is one. The chain couples TRBV23-1 to TRBJ1-1; D may be TRBD1 (5 bases). TRBV23-1 is designated an ORF whose function remains uncertain. V shed 8 bases and J shed 2 bases, with 12 bases lying between them. This CDR3 has 13 residues. The chain's CDR3 is CASGDSINTEAFF. The CDR3 coding sequence is TGCGCCAGCGGAGACAGTATCAACACTGAAGCTTTCTTT.

J is TRBJ1-1 and V is TRBV27; 8 nucleotides agree with TRBD1. With V trimmed by 6 bases and J by 0 bases, 6 bases remained unmatched. This CDR3 region has 15 residues. CDR1 is MNHEY, CDR2 SMNVEV, per germline (reference sequence). The CDR3 DNA is TGTGCCAGCAGGCATAGGGACAGGATGAACACTGAAGCTTTCTTT. Protein: CASRHRDRMNTEAFF.

The sample holds a few counts of this clone. V is TRBV19 and J is TRBJ1-2, with unresolved D. The length of the CDR3 is 13 residues. CDR1 LNHDA and CDR2 SQIVND come from the germline V gene (reference sequence). V was cut by 3 bases and J by 6 bases, with 11 bases left in between. The CDR3 region has the DNA TGTGCCAGTAGTATTTCCCGGCAGGATGGCTACACCTTC. Translated, it gives CASSISRQDGYTF.

J is TRBJ1-2 and V is TRBV9; D is unresolved. Trimming removed 3 bases from V and 6 bases from J, with 18 bases in between. Germline V CDR1 and CDR2: SGDLS, YYNGEE. The CDR3 extends over 15 amino acids. In DNA form, the CDR3 reads TGTGCCAGCAGCGGCCAAGGGAGAAGGGTGAATGGCTACACCTTC. Translated: CASSGQGRRVNGYTF. The complete variable domain, with remaining parts taken from reference TRBV9 and TRBJ1-2, reads DSGVTQTPKHLITATGQRVTLRCSPRSGDLSVYWYQQSLDQGLQFLIQYYNGEERAKGNILERFSAQQFPDLHSELNLSSLELGDSALYFCASSGQGRRVNGYTFGSGTRLTVV.

This clone was found once. The chain couples TRBV7-2 to TRBJ2-7; TRBD2 is a possible D gene (6 bases). V gave up 3 bases and J gave up 0 bases, with 12 bases separating them. This CDR3 contains 15 residues. Germline assignment: CDR1 SGHTA and CDR2 FQGNSA. The CDR3 region is CASSFWAGSSYEQYF. The CDR3 coding sequence is TGTGCCAGCAGCTTTTGGGCGGGGAGCTCCTACGAGCAGTACTTC.

This chain uses TRBV6-5 with TRBJ1-5, with D possibly matching TRBD1 (5 bases). CDR3 size: 10 residues. Trimming took 8 bases from V and 7 from J, leaving 6 bases between them. Germline lookup yields CDR1 MNHEY and CDR2 SVGAGI. CDR3 DNA: TGTGCCAGCGGGGACCAGCCCCAGCATTTT. Amino acids: CASGDQPQHF.

This rearrangement joins TRBV5-4 to TRBJ2-7; 7 positions match TRBD1. This CDR3 has 14 amino acids. Germline trimming cut 0 bases from V and 1 base from J; bases unmatched to any gene: 1. The germline gives CDR1 SGHNT, CDR2 YYREEE (reference sequence). CDR3 sequence (DNA): TGTGCCAGCAGCTTGGGCAGGGGGTCCTACGAGCAGTACTTC. Translated, it gives CASSLGRGSYEQYF. The full variable domain, with the rest looked up from reference TRBV5-4 and TRBJ2-7, is ETGVTQSPTHLIKTRGQQVTLRCSSQSGHNTVSWYQQALGQGPQFIFQYYREEENGRGNFPPRFSGLQFPNYSSELNVNALELDDSALYLCASSLGRGSYEQYFGPGTRLTVT.

V gene TRBV5-1 combines with J gene TRBJ2-3; D gene ambiguous. With 4 bases removed from V and 2 bases from J, the gap between germline ends came to 17 bases. Germline-derived CDR1 and CDR2 are SGHRS and YFSETQ. The CDR3 contains 16 residues. In DNA, the CDR3 is TGCGCCAGCAGCGTAAATTCCCGAAGGAACACAGATACGCAGTATTTT. It specifies CASSVNSRRNTDTQYF.

The count of this clone is one. The chain uses TRBV30 and TRBJ2-7; possibly TRBD1 or TRBD2 for D (5 bases each). V lost 4 bases and J lost 5, with 12 bases in between. CDR3 length: 12 amino acids. The germline gives CDR1 GTSNPN, CDR2 SVGIG (reference sequence). The CDR3 region is CAWTRGGNEQYF. The CDR3 DNA reads TGTGCCTGGACCCGGGGCGGAAACGAGCAGTACTTC.

V is TRBV30 and J is TRBJ2-1; D remains unclear. Trimming cost V 2 bases and J 5 bases, with 7 bases left between them. CDR1 and CDR2 (germline): GTSNPN, SVGIG (reference sequence). The CDR3 sequence is 12 residues long. This chain's CDR3 is CAWSQDDNEQFF. CDR3 coding DNA: TGTGCCTGGAGTCAAGATGACAATGAGCAGTTCTTC. Full variable domain (outside the CDR3, taken from reference TRBV30 and TRBJ2-1): SQTIHQWPATLVQPVGSPLSLECTVEGTSNPNLYWYRQAAGRGLQLLFYSVGIGQISSEVPQNLSASRPQDRQFILSSKKLLLSDSGFYLCAWSQDDNEQFFGPGTRLTVL.

With regard to this clone: A read error likely explains this, since a far larger clone differs by one base. The sample has other DNA sequences that encode this CDR3 too. The gene calls are TRBV7-9 and TRBJ2-2; D not certain. Germline CDR1 and CDR2: SEHNR and FQNEAQ (reference sequence). The CDR3 covers 13 residues. Trimming pared 2 bases from V and 5 bases from J, leaving 6 bases between. The CDR3 DNA is TGTGCCAGCAGCTTAATCGGGACCGGGGAGCTGTTTTTT. It encodes CASSLIGTGELFF. Full variable domain (outside the CDR3, taken from reference TRBV7-9 and TRBJ2-2): DTGVSQNPRHKITKRGQNVTFRCDPISEHNRLYWYRQTLGQGPEFLTYFQNEAQLEKSRLLSDRFSAERPKGSFSTLEIQRTEQGDSAMYLCASSLIGTGELFFGEGSRLTVL.

The rearrangement joins TRBV4-3 to TRBJ1-1, with 9 bases that match TRBD1. V was clipped by 0 bases and J by 9 bases; unmatched bases: 5. This CDR3 is built from 14 residues. Germline CDR1 and CDR2: LGHNA and YSLEER. As DNA, the CDR3 is TGCGCCAGCAGCCAAGACACCGGGACAGGGCAAGCTTTCTTT. Residues: CASSQDTGTGQAFF.

CDR3 coding DNA: TGTGCCAGCAGAGAGGGATCCGGGGAGCTGTTTTTT. This codes for CASREGSGELFF. The V call is TRBV11-2, the J call TRBJ2-2, with D possibly TRBD2 on 5 matching bases. CDR3 length: 12 amino acids. CDR1 and CDR2 (germline): SGHAT, FQNNGV. Trimming removed 6 bases at V and 6 bases at J, with 8 bases between.

V and J are TRBV2 and TRBJ2-6; D tentatively reads TRBD1 or TRBD2 (6 bases each). Trimming stripped 4 bases from V and 2 bases from J, with 15 bases between. Germline V gene data show CDR1 as SNHLY and CDR2 as FYNNEI. The CDR3 consists of 17 residues. CDR3 region: CASSVGGVGAGANVLTF. Here the CDR3 DNA reads TGTGCCAGCAGTGTCGGGGGCGTTGGGGCTGGGGCCAACGTCCTGACTTTC.